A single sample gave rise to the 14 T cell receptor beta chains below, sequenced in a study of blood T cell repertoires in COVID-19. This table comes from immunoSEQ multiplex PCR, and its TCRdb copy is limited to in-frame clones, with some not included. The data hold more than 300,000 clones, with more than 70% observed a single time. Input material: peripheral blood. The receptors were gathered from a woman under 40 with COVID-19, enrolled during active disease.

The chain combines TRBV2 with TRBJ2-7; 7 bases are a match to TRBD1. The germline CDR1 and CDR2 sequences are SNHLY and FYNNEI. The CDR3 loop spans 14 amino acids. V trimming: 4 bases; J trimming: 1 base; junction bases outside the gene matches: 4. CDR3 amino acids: CASSGQGISYEQYF. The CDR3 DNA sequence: TGTGCCAGCAGTGGACAGGGCATTTCCTACGAGCAGTACTTC.

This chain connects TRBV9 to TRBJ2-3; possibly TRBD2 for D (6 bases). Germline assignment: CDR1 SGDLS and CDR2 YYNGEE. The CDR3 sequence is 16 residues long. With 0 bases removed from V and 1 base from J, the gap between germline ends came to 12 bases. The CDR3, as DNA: TGTGCCAGCAGCGTAGAAGAGGGCGGGGGCACAGATACGCAGTATTTT. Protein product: CASSVEEGGGTDTQYF.

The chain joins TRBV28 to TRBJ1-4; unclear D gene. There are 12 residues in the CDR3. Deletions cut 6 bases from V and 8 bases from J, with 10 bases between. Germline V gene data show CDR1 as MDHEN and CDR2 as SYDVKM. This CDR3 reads CASSGRREKLFF. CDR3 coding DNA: TGTGCCAGCAGCGGCCGGCGGGAAAAACTGTTTTTT.

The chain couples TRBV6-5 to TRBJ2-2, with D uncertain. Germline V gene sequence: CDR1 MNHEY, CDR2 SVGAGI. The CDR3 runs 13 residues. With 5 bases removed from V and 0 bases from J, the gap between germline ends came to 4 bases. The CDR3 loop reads CASSRANTGELFF. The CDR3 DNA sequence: TGTGCCAGCAGTCGGGCGAACACCGGGGAGCTGTTTTTT.

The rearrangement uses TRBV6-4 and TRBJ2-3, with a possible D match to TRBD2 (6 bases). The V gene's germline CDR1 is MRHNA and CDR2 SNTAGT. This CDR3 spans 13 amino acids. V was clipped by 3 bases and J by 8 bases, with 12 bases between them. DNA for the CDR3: TGTGCCAGCAGTGAGGGGGTCGGGGGTACGCAGTATTTT. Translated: CASSEGVGGTQYF.

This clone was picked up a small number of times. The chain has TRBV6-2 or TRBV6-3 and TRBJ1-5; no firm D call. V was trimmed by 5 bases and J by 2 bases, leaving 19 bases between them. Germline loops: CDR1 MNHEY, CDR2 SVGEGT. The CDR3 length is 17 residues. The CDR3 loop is CASSPFPSNLGNQPQHF. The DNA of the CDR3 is TGTGCCAGCAGTCCCTTCCCCTCGAACTTGGGCAATCAGCCCCAGCATTTT.

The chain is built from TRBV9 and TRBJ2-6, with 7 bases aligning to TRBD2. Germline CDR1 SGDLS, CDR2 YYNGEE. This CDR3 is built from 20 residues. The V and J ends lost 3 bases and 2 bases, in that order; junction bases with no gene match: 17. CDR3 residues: CASSDPPSSGKKTGANVLTF. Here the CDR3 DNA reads TGTGCCAGCAGCGACCCCCCCTCTAGCGGCAAAAAAACTGGGGCCAACGTCCTGACTTTC.

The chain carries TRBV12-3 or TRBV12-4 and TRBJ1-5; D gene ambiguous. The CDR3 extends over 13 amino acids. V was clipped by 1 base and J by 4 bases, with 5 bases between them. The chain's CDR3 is CASSLGVNQPQHF. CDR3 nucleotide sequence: TGTGCCAGCAGTTTAGGCGTAAATCAGCCCCAGCATTTT.

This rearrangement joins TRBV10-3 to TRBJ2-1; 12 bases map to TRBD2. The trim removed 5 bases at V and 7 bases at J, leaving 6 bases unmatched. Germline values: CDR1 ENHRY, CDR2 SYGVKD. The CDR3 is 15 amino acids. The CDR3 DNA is TGTGCCATCAGTCTAGCGGGAGGGCTAGTTAATGAGCAGTTCTTC. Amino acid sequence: CAISLAGGLVNEQFF.

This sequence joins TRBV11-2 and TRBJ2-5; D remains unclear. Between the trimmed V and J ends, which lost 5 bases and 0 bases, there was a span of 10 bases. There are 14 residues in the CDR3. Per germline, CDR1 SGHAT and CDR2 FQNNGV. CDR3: CASSTRRDQETQYF. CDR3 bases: TGTGCCAGCAGCACCCGACGGGACCAAGAGACCCAGTACTTC.

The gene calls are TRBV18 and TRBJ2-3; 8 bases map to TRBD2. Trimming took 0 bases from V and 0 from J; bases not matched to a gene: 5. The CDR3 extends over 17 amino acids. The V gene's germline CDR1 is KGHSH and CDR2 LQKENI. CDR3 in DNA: TGTGCCAGCTCACCACCCGGTGCTAGCGGGAGCACAGATACGCAGTATTTT. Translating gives CASSPPGASGSTDTQYF.

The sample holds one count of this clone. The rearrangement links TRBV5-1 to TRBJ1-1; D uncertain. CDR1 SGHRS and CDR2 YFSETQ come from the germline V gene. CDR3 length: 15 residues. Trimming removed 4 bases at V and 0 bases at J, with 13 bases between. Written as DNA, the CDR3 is TGCGCCAGCAGCCTACTGGGCAGGATGAACACTGAAGCTTTCTTT. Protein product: CASSLLGRMNTEAFF. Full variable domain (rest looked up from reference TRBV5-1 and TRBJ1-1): KAGVTQTPRYLIKTRGQQVTLSCSPISGHRSVSWYQQTPGQGLQFLFEYFSETQRNKGNFPGRFSGRQFSNSRSEMNVSTLELGDSALYLCASSLLGRMNTEAFFGQGTRLTVV.

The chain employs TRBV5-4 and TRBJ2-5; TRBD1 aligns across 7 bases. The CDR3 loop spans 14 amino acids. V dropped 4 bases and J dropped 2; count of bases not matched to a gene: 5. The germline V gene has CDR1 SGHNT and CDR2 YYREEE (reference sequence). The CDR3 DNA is TGTGCCAGCAGCCCGATGGGACAGCAAGAGACCCAGTACTTC. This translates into CASSPMGQQETQYF.

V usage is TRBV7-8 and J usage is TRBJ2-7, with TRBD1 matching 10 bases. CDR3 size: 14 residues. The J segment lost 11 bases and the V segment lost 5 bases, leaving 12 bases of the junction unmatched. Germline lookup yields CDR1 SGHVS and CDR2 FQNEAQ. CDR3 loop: CASSTRDRGVDKYF. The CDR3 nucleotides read TGTGCCAGCAGCACCCGGGACAGGGGAGTTGATAAGTACTTC.